Listed here are 14 T cell receptor beta chains from one sample, sequenced in a study of blood T cell repertoires in COVID-19. This table comes from immunoSEQ multiplex PCR, and its TCRdb copy is limited to in-frame clones, with some not included. The table records under 250,000 clones, under 90% of them present only once. Sequencing was carried out using peripheral blood. The source of these receptors is a man over 45 with COVID-19, enrolled during active disease.

The chain has TRBV11-2 and TRBJ2-3; tentatively, D is TRBD2 (6 bases). Germline V lookup: CDR1 SGHAT, CDR2 FQNNGV. The CDR3 has 14 residues. The ends were cut back, 5 bases at V and 2 bases at J, with 11 bases in the middle. This CDR3 is CASSRLEITDTQYF. CDR3 nucleotide sequence: TGTGCCAGCAGCCGACTAGAGATCACAGATACGCAGTATTTT.

This chain joins TRBV27 and TRBJ2-5; a possible D gene is TRBD2 (6 bases). Looked up from germline, CDR1 is MNHEY and CDR2 is SMNVEV (reference sequence). The V end lost 1 base, the J end lost 0 bases, and 12 bases lay between the germline ends. The CDR3 covers 16 residues. The CDR3 loop reads CASSLYGRGYQETQYF. CDR3 nucleotide sequence: TGTGCCAGCAGTTTATACGGGAGAGGGTACCAAGAGACCCAGTACTTC.

This clone has only a few counts. This chain uses TRBV30 with TRBJ1-2; maybe TRBD1 (6 bases). The germline CDR1 and CDR2 sequences are GTSNPN and SVGIG (reference sequence). V was cut by 0 bases and J by 7 bases, with 9 bases left in between. CDR3 length equals 12 residues. CDR3 amino acids: CAWSVTDSGYTF. The CDR3 DNA is TGTGCCTGGAGTGTAACGGACAGTGGCTACACCTTC.

The rearrangement links TRBV7-3 to TRBJ2-2, with TRBD2 matching 13 bases. The CDR3 runs 16 residues. V shed 5 bases, J shed 6 bases, and the junction held 6 bases outside the gene matches. The germline V gene has CDR1 SGHTA and CDR2 FQGTGA. CDR3 coding DNA: TGTGCCAGCAGCCCCCAGGGACTAGCGGGGTCCGGGGAGCTGTTTTTT. Its translation is CASSPQGLAGSGELFF. Full variable domain (remainder filled in from reference TRBV7-3 and TRBJ2-2): GAGVSQTPSNKVTEKGKYVELRCDPISGHTALYWYRQSLGQGPEFLIYFQGTGAADDSGLPNDRFFAVRPEGSVSTLKIQRTERGDSAVYLCASSPQGLAGSGELFFGEGSRLTVL.

This chain uses TRBV19 with TRBJ1-1; D is possibly TRBD1 (5 bases). Trimming cost V 5 bases and J 4 bases, with 8 bases left between them. This CDR3 contains 12 residues. Germline CDR1 LNHDA, CDR2 SQIVND (reference sequence). The CDR3 DNA sequence: TGTGCCAGTAGTTCAGGGATCACTGAAGCTTTCTTT. This translates into CASSSGITEAFF.

This chain connects TRBV5-6 to TRBJ2-3; TRBD1 is a possible D gene (5 bases). Trimming left V 0 bases short and J 2 bases short, with 10 bases between. The CDR3 has 15 residues. CDR1 and CDR2 from the germline V gene are SGHDT and YYEEEE. The CDR3 sequence is CASSLGRASTDTQYF. As DNA, the CDR3 is TGTGCCAGCAGCTTGGGCAGGGCTTCCACAGATACGCAGTATTTT.

The chain has TRBV4-2 and TRBJ2-7, with TRBD2 identical over 9 bases. The CDR3 totals 15 residues. V lost 2 bases to trimming and J lost 6 bases; unmatched junction nucleotides: 8. The V gene's germline CDR1 is LGHNA and CDR2 YNFKEQ. The CDR3 sequence is CASSQKASGEIEQYF. CDR3 sequence (DNA): TGTGCCAGCAGCCAAAAAGCTAGCGGGGAGATCGAGCAGTACTTC.

The V call is TRBV7-2, the J call TRBJ2-7; 8 bases agree with TRBD2. CDR1 is SGHTA and CDR2 is FQGNSA in the germline V gene. The CDR3 has 14 amino acids. V shed 3 bases and J 1 base; nucleotides not matched to a gene: 2. The CDR3 region is CASSFGRASYEQYF. CDR3 in DNA: TGTGCCAGCAGCTTCGGGAGGGCGTCCTACGAGCAGTACTTC.

The chain has TRBV28 and TRBJ1-3; the match to TRBD1 covers 7 bases. The CDR3 contains 14 residues. With 3 bases clipped from V and 2 bases from J, the junction kept 1 base outside the gene matches. The germline gives CDR1 MDHEN, CDR2 SYDVKM. CDR3 region: CASSFQGAGNTIYF. The CDR3 DNA follows: TGTGCCAGCAGTTTTCAGGGGGCTGGAAACACCATATATTTT.

This clone showed up just a few times. V gene TRBV27 combines with J gene TRBJ2-2; TRBD1 might be the D (5 bases). Germline CDR1 MNHEY, CDR2 SMNVEV (reference sequence). The CDR3 sequence is 13 residues long. Between the trimmed V and J ends, which lost 3 bases and 6 bases, there was a span of 8 bases. CDR3 nucleotide sequence: TGTGCCAGCAGTTTTCAGGGATCCGGGGAGCTGTTTTTT. Protein product: CASSFQGSGELFF.

This chain uses TRBV29-1 with TRBJ1-3, with TRBD1 matching 9 bases. The CDR3 length is 15 residues. J gave up 3 bases and V 4 bases, and 7 bases lay outside the gene matches. Germline values: CDR1 SQVTM, CDR2 ANQGSEA. The CDR3 DNA reads as TGCAGCGTTGGGGGGACAGGGAGTTATGGAAACACCATATATTTT. This encodes CSVGGTGSYGNTIYF.

This chain connects TRBV3-1 (or the pseudogene TRBV3-2) to TRBJ2-3; TRBD2 agrees at 8 bases. The germline gives CDR1 LGHDT, CDR2 YNNKEL (reference sequence). The CDR3 length is 17 residues. J gave up 1 base and V 4 bases, and 10 bases lay outside the gene matches. This chain's CDR3 is CASSPLSLAGGTDTQYF. Written as DNA, the CDR3 is TGTGCCAGCAGCCCCCTGAGTCTAGCGGGTGGCACAGATACGCAGTATTTT.

This chain uses TRBV11-2 with TRBJ2-2, with 9 bases aligning to TRBD1. The trim removed 5 bases at V and 3 bases at J, leaving 7 bases unmatched. This CDR3 has 16 amino acids. Germline V gene lookup returns CDR1 SGHAT and CDR2 FQNNGV. This CDR3 is CASSTYRGPDTGELFF. The CDR3 DNA reads as TGTGCCAGCAGCACTTACAGGGGGCCGGACACCGGGGAGCTGTTTTTT. The full variable domain, with the rest looked up from reference TRBV11-2 and TRBJ2-2, is EAGVAQSPRYKIIEKRQSVAFWCNPISGHATLYWYQQILGQGPKLLIQFQNNGVVDDSQLPKDRFSAERLKGVDSTLKIQPAKLEDSAVYLCASSTYRGPDTGELFFGEGSRLTVL.

The chain is built from TRBV10-3 and TRBJ2-7, with TRBD1 identical over 7 bases. Germline CDR1 and CDR2: ENHRY and SYGVKD. V lost 10 bases, J lost 2 bases, and 5 bases stayed unmatched. This CDR3 has 12 amino acids. The CDR3 here is CATTGATYEQYF. In nucleotides, the CDR3 is TGTGCCACCACAGGGGCGACCTACGAGCAGTACTTC.